This TCR beta chain was sequenced for a study of shared clonotypes between healthy human individuals. Study conclusions and caveats: Naive CD4 clonotypes overlapped across a handful of donors at roughly 5%. Generally, naive subsets (rather than memory subsets) showed larger estimated richness.

Deep was the level at which the assay was run. Produced via immunoSEQ multiplex PCR; TCRdb's table is partial and in-frame only. The sample consists of millions of clones, roughly 93% of them appearing once. This clone showed up just a few times. Its target is not known. Donors had no recently reported acute infections or vaccinations and were HIV-negative. The specimen sequenced was naive CD4+ T cells from PBMCs. The subset denotes: CD45RA+ positively selected. The clonotype comes from a man aged 18 to 30 in good health. Some clones in this sample may be carry-over from other donors' samples.

The CDR3 here is CASSHGTTSYEQYF. The CDR3 bases are TGCGCCAGCAGCCACGGGACTACATCCTACGAGCAGTACTTC. This chain connects TRBV4-1 to TRBJ2-7; 7 bases are shared with TRBD2. This CDR3 is built from 14 residues. J lost 1 base, V lost 3 bases, and 3 bases had no gene match. Germline lookup yields CDR1 MGHRA and CDR2 YSYEKL.